This T cell receptor beta chain was obtained from a study of TIL therapy for anti-PD-1-resistant metastatic lung cancer. V was pared by 5 bases and J by 3 bases, with 6 bases of the junction left unmatched. There are 13 residues in the CDR3. CDR1 and CDR2 (germline): SQVTM, ANQGSEA. The immunoSEQ assay was v3. Assay: immunoSEQ multiplex PCR; the TCRdb copy retains only in-frame clones and omits some. The repertoire consists of more than 55,000 clones, with around four fifths occurring once and the leading ten covering roughly 3%. Indicated time point: pre-treatment sample, taken before nivolumab and TIL therapy.

The rearrangement joins TRBV29-1 to TRBJ2-7; 8 nucleotides match TRBD2. The material sequenced was blood, taken at baseline. The TCR originated in a person aged 30 to 80 with non-small cell lung cancer. For the CDR3, the DNA is TGCAGCGTTTTCGGCACTAGCGGCTACGAGCAGTACTTC. Its protein is CSVFGTSGYEQYF.